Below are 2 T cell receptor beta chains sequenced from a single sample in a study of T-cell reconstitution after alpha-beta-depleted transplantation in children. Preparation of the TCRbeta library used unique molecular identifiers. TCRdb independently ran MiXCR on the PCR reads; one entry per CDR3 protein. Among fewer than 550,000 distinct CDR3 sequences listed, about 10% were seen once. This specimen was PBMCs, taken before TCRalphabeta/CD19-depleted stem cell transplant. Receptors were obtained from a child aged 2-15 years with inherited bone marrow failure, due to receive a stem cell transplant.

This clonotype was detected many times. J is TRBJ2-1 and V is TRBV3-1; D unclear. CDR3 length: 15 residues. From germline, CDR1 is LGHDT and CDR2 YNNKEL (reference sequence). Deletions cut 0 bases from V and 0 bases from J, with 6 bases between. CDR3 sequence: CASSQELSSYNEQFF. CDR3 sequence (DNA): TGTGCCAGCAGCCAAGAACTGAGCTCCTACAATGAGCAGTTCTTC.

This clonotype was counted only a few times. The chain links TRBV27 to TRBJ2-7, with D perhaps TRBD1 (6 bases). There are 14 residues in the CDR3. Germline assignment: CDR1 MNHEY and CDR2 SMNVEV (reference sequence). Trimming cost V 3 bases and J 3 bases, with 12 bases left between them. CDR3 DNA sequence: TGTGCCAGCAGTTTGGGACAACTGGGCTACGAGCAGTACTTC. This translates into CASSLGQLGYEQYF.